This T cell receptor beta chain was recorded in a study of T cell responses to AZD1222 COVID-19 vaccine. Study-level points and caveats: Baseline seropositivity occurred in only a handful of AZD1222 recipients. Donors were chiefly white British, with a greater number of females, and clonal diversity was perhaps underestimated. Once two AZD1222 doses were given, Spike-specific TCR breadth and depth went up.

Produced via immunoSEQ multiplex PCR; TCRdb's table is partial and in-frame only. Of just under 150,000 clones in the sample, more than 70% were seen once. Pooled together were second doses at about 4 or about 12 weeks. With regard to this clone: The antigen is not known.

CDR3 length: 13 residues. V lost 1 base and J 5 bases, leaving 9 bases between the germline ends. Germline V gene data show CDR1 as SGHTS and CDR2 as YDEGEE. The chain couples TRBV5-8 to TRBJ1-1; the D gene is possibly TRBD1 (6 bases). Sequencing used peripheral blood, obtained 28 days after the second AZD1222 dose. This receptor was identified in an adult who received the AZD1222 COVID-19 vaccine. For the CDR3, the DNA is TGTGCCAGCAGCTTGTTAGGGGGTACTGAAGCTTTCTTT. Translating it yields CASSLLGGTEAFF.